This paragraph covers one T cell receptor (beta chain) sequence. Its antigen is unknown. Other DNA sequences within the sample encode an identical CDR3. The sample belongs to a study of cytomegalovirus exposure and HLA in healthy donors. Whole-study results and caveats: In a later analysis, HLA-C alleles had the fewest associated TCRs, DRB1 alleles the most.

Both 60 Vbeta primers and 13 Jbeta primers went into the PCR. TCRdb's table, derived via immunoSEQ multiplex PCR, lists solely in-frame clones and lacks some. The sample records approximately 120,000 clones, approximately 80% being singletons. Germline CDR1 is MNHEY and CDR2 is SMNVEV (reference sequence). The CDR3 contains 13 residues. The ends were cut back, 6 bases at V and 0 bases at J, with 8 bases in the middle. The receptor was derived from a middle-aged man in good health and CMV-seronegative. The chain recombines TRBV27 with TRBJ1-2; D gene unclear. Input material: PBMCs. CDR3 protein: CASSLQANYGYTF. The CDR3, as DNA: TGTGCCAGCAGCCTTCAGGCTAACTATGGCTACACCTTC.